Presented here are 12 T cell receptor beta chains from one specimen sequenced in a study of T cells after yellow fever vaccination. MiXCR was run by TCRdb on the 5' RACE reads, yielding one entry per CDR3 protein. The table includes 300,000 or so distinct CDR3 sequences, roughly 13% detected once. The material was CD4+ T cells sorted from PBMCs, obtained 45 days after the yellow fever booster vaccination. The receptors originated from a man aged 25 to 40 who received the YFV17D yellow fever vaccine.

This clonotype was counted at least ten times. Mismatch with germline at one junction end may stem from a read error. This chain connects TRBV15 to TRBJ2-1; no firm D call. The CDR3 runs 13 residues. Germline loops: CDR1 LNHNV, CDR2 YYDKDF (reference sequence). This chain's CDR3 is CATSADSHNEQFF. For the CDR3, the DNA is TGTGCCACCAGTGCCGACTCCCACAATGAGCAGTTCTTC.

The chain uses TRBV5-4 and TRBJ2-5, with 8 bases fitting TRBD1. The CDR3 length is 14 residues. Germline lookup yields CDR1 SGHNT and CDR2 YYREEE (reference sequence). Trimming at V came to 3 bases and at J to 0 bases, leaving 1 base not matched to a gene. In DNA, the CDR3 is TGTGCCAGCAGCTCAGGGGGCAACCAAGAGACCCAGTACTTC. Encoded protein: CASSSGGNQETQYF.

The chain joins TRBV12-3 or TRBV12-4 to TRBJ1-1; D not certain. The V and J ends lost 7 bases and 1 base respectively, with 10 bases between them. The CDR3 totals 13 residues. The CDR3 sequence is CASTRRENTEAFF. CDR3 bases: TGTGCCAGCACCAGGCGGGAGAACACTGAAGCTTTCTTT.

A few counts support this clonotype. At one of its ends the junction is not consistent with the germline gene, which may arise from a read error. V and J are TRBV7-7 and TRBJ2-1, with TRBD1 matching over 8 bases. Germline CDR1 is SSHAT and CDR2 is FNYEAQ (reference sequence). This CDR3 is 18 amino acids long. CDR3 sequence reads: CASSSGPDYGTGNNEQFF. The CDR3 DNA sequence: TGTGCTAGCAGCTCCGGACCAGATTACGGGACAGGCAACAATGAGCAGTTCTTC.

The V gene is TRBV7-2, the J gene TRBJ2-1; possibly TRBD1 or TRBD2 for D (5 bases each). This CDR3 comprises 15 residues. Trimming took off 1 base at V and 3 bases at J, with 10 bases between the two ends. CDR1 and CDR2 (germline): SGHTA, FQGNSA. The CDR3 reads CASSLDGGRYNEQFF. In DNA form, the CDR3 reads TGTGCCAGCAGCTTAGATGGGGGTCGCTACAATGAGCAGTTCTTC.

This clonotype was picked up many times. The genes are TRBV20-1 and TRBJ2-1; 7 bases fit TRBD2. The CDR3 is 13 amino acids. Germline loops: CDR1 DFQATT, CDR2 SNEGSKA (reference sequence). After removal of 6 bases from V and 7 bases from J, the junction contained 9 bases not matched to a gene. In DNA form, the CDR3 reads TGCAGTGCGCCCATTGGGGGGGGGAATGAGCAGTTCTTC. Protein sequence: CSAPIGGGNEQFF.

The rearrangement uses TRBV12-3 or TRBV12-4 and TRBJ2-7; D may be TRBD2 (5 bases). This CDR3 spans 13 amino acids. With 2 bases removed from V and 7 bases from J, the gap between germline ends came to 12 bases. CDR3 nucleotide sequence: TGTGCCAGCAGTTTATTTAGCGTGGGGGAGCAGTACTTC. Translation: CASSLFSVGEQYF.

The V gene is TRBV12-3 or TRBV12-4, the J gene TRBJ2-7; 12 bases align to TRBD2. V trimming: 5 bases; J trimming: 2 bases; junction bases outside the gene matches: 7. The CDR3 is 16 amino acids. The CDR3 sequence: CASSPRTSGRPYEQYF. The CDR3 coding sequence is TGTGCCAGCAGTCCTCGAACTAGCGGGAGGCCCTACGAGCAGTACTTC.

V usage is TRBV29-1 and J usage is TRBJ2-1; TRBD2 matches at 10 bases. The germline gives CDR1 SQVTM, CDR2 ANQGSEA. CDR3 length: 14 amino acids. Trimming at V came to 4 bases and at J to 5 bases, leaving 5 bases not matched to a gene. DNA of the CDR3: TGCAGCGTTGTTCGGCTAGCGGGAGACAATGAGCAGTTCTTC. Protein product: CSVVRLAGDNEQFF.

This CDR3 reads CSARGAGQETQYF. Written as DNA, the CDR3 is TGCAGTGCTAGAGGAGCGGGGCAAGAGACCCAGTACTTC. V usage is TRBV20-1 and J usage is TRBJ2-5, with 7 bases fitting TRBD2. The CDR3 consists of 13 residues. Germline CDR1 is DFQATT and CDR2 is SNEGSKA (reference sequence). The V gene end was trimmed by 1 base and the J gene end by 2 bases; junction bases not matched to a gene: 1.

Only a few counts were recorded for this clonotype. This chain connects TRBV29-1 to TRBJ2-2, with D perhaps TRBD1 or TRBD2 (5 bases each). V was clipped by 2 bases and J by 4 bases, with 11 bases between them. CDR3 length: 14 residues. Germline loops: CDR1 SQVTM, CDR2 ANQGSEA. The CDR3 reads CSVESGRTTGELFF. CDR3 DNA sequence: TGCAGCGTTGAATCGGGGCGGACCACCGGGGAGCTGTTTTTT.

This clonotype was observed many times. This chain joins TRBV5-5 and TRBJ2-2; 7 nucleotides align to TRBD1. The CDR3 has 16 residues. V dropped 3 bases and J dropped 2; count of bases not matched to a gene: 7. Germline lookup yields CDR1 SGHKS and CDR2 YYEKEE (reference sequence). This CDR3 is CASSYVGTANTGELFF. In DNA form, the CDR3 reads TGTGCCAGCAGCTACGTAGGGACAGCCAACACCGGGGAGCTGTTTTTT.